One T cell receptor (beta chain) is described in this entry. What it recognizes is unknown. The CDR3 covers 15 residues. The V gene's germline CDR1 is MNHEY and CDR2 SMNVEV (reference sequence). Deletions cut 3 bases from V and 3 bases from J, with 13 bases between. This record comes from a study of shared clonotypes between healthy human individuals. Study conclusions and caveats: Blood was the sole source, and tissue repertoires probably differ.

The repertoire was sequenced with immunoSEQ multiplex PCR; TCRdb's copy has only in-frame clones and lacks some. The sample has millions of clones; about 93% are singletons. CD8 cells classed as naive were CD45RO-negative and positively selected for CCR7, excluding terminally differentiated effector memory CD45RA+ cells. Donors had no recently reported acute infections or vaccinations and were HIV-negative. This chain uses TRBV27 with TRBJ2-3; tentative D call: TRBD2 (6 bases). Sequenced: naive CD8+ T cells from PBMCs. This receptor was taken from a man aged 18 to 29 in good health. Some clones in this sample may be carry-over from other donors' samples. In DNA form, the CDR3 reads TGTGCCAGCAGTTTTCGGGGGTTCGGGACAGATACGCAGTATTTT. Amino acids: CASSFRGFGTDTQYF.